These 32 T cell receptor beta chains originate from one sample sequenced in a study of blood T cells in healthy people across ages. Together with a sample-barcoded 5' primer, a J-beta primer mix was included in a second PCR lasting about 6 to 11 cycles. TCRdb re-derived calls from the 5' RACE reads in MiXCR, one entry per CDR3 protein. The sample carries about 970,000 distinct CDR3 sequences, approximately 50% recorded once. The sample comprised blood. Receptors originate from a woman aged 60-75 years in good health.

This clonotype was picked up a small number of times. V is TRBV30 and J is TRBJ2-7; a possible D gene is TRBD2 (6 bases). The CDR3 extends over 11 amino acids. Deletions cut 6 bases from V and 4 bases from J, with 10 bases between. CDR1 and CDR2 (germline): GTSNPN, SVGIG (reference sequence). DNA for the CDR3: TGTGCCTGTGAGGAGGGTTACGAGCAGTACTTC. It specifies CACEEGYEQYF.

At least ten counts were recorded for this clonotype. This chain joins TRBV20-1 and TRBJ2-3; D possibly corresponds to TRBD2 (7 bases). Looked up from germline, CDR1 is DFQATT and CDR2 is SNEGSKA (reference sequence). Trimming took 2 bases from V and 0 from J, leaving 15 bases between them. The CDR3 runs 16 residues. Here the CDR3 reads CSARPRTRGSTDTQYF. CDR3 nucleotides: TGCAGTGCTAGACCCAGGACTAGGGGGAGCACAGATACGCAGTATTTT.

The genes are TRBV29-1 and TRBJ2-7; 11 positions match TRBD2. With V trimmed by 4 bases and J by 0 bases, 11 bases remained unmatched. Germline V gene data show CDR1 as SQVTM and CDR2 as ANQGSEA. The CDR3 spans 17 residues. CDR3 DNA: TGCAGCGTTGTGCCCCGCCCTGGGACTAGCGGCTCCTACGAGCAGTACTTC. Translated, it gives CSVVPRPGTSGSYEQYF.

The chain carries TRBV6-6 and TRBJ1-4; D not certain. This CDR3 has 12 amino acids. Trimming cost V 6 bases and J 8 bases, with 10 bases left between them. The germline gives CDR1 MNHNY, CDR2 SVGAGI (reference sequence). CDR3 DNA: TGTGCCAGCAGCGCACGAATCGAAAAACTGTTTTTT. This gives the protein CASSARIEKLFF.

The chain links TRBV6-5 to TRBJ2-7; D gene uncertain. V dropped 8 bases and J dropped 4 bases, with 15 bases sitting between them. There are 13 residues in the CDR3. The germline V gene encodes CDR1 MNHEY and CDR2 SVGAGI. CDR3 protein: CASRASMGYEQYF. The CDR3 DNA reads as TGTGCCAGCCGCGCCTCGATGGGGTACGAGCAGTACTTC.

This rearrangement joins TRBV30 to TRBJ2-6; D is uncertain. In germline, CDR1 is GTSNPN, CDR2 SVGIG (reference sequence). The CDR3 consists of 16 residues. V was trimmed by 7 bases and J by 0 bases, leaving 16 bases between them. CDR3 sequence: CAYLTPASSGANVLTF. The CDR3 DNA reads TGTGCCTATTTAACACCGGCAAGCTCTGGGGCCAACGTCCTGACTTTC.

The rearrangement joins TRBV29-1 to TRBJ2-7, with D possibly matching TRBD1 (5 bases). CDR1 and CDR2 from the germline V gene are SQVTM and ANQGSEA. The CDR3 is 12 amino acids. The ends were cut back, 3 bases at V and 2 bases at J, with 8 bases in the middle. The CDR3: CSVEGLTYEQYF. CDR3 DNA: TGCAGCGTTGAGGGGCTAACCTACGAGCAGTACTTC.

The genes are TRBV29-1 and TRBJ2-2; 7 positions agree with TRBD2. Germline CDR1 SQVTM, CDR2 ANQGSEA. The CDR3 is 13 amino acids. V lost 4 bases to trimming and J lost 5 bases; unmatched junction nucleotides: 4. Written as DNA, the CDR3 is TGCAGCGTTGTGGGGGGGTGGACCGGGGAGCTGTTTTTT. It codes for CSVVGGWTGELFF.

This clonotype was recorded once. The rearrangement joins TRBV10-3 to TRBJ2-7; a weak D match, TRBD1 (6 bases). Trimming left V 10 bases short and J 2 bases short, with 15 bases between. The CDR3 totals 13 residues. The germline V gene has CDR1 ENHRY and CDR2 SYGVKD. CDR3 nucleotide sequence: TGTGCCACCGACGCAGGGGTACCCTACGAGCAGTACTTC. It yields the protein CATDAGVPYEQYF.

The chain links TRBV7-6 to TRBJ2-3; 11 nucleotides line up with TRBD2. The CDR3 is 18 amino acids. CDR1 and CDR2 from the germline V gene are SGHVS and FNYEAQ. V lost 1 base and J lost 5; bases outside the gene matches: 11. CDR3 bases: TGTGCCAGCAGCTTAGGGCCCAACCTAGCGGGAGGTGGAGATACGCAGTATTTT. Its protein product is CASSLGPNLAGGGDTQYF.

This clonotype was counted a few times. The rearrangement links TRBV29-1 to TRBJ1-1; tentative D call: TRBD1 (6 bases). Looked up from germline, CDR1 is SQVTM and CDR2 is ANQGSEA. CDR3 length equals 13 residues. V lost 7 bases and J lost 1, with 13 bases in between. The CDR3 nucleotides are TGCAGCGGTCGGACAGTCTCGAACACTGAAGCTTTCTTT. Translating it yields CSGRTVSNTEAFF.

This clonotype was detected once. The chain carries TRBV7-7 and TRBJ2-2; TRBD2 agrees at 7 bases. V lost 3 bases to trimming and J lost 3 bases; unmatched junction nucleotides: 7. Per the germline V gene, CDR1 is SSHAT and CDR2 is FNYEAQ (reference sequence). The CDR3 is 16 residues long. The CDR3 spells CASSLRLADYTGELFF. Here the CDR3 DNA reads TGTGCCAGCAGCTTGAGACTAGCAGATTACACCGGGGAGCTGTTTTTT.

The genes are TRBV7-2 and TRBJ2-5; the D is unclear. The ends were cut back, 3 bases at V and 2 bases at J, with 13 bases in the middle. The germline CDR1 and CDR2 sequences are SGHTA and FQGNSA. The CDR3 is 15 amino acids. Here the CDR3 DNA reads TGTGCCAGCAGCTTGAGATCACAGACTCAAGAGACCCAGTACTTC. It specifies CASSLRSQTQETQYF.

This clonotype was counted many times. This chain joins TRBV6-6 and TRBJ2-3; D is unclear. V dropped 2 bases and J dropped 6 bases, with 3 bases sitting between them. The CDR3 consists of 11 residues. Germline CDR1 MNHNY, CDR2 SVGAGI (reference sequence). In nucleotides, the CDR3 is TGTGCCAGCAGTTACGTGGATACGCAGTATTTT. It encodes CASSYVDTQYF.

This clonotype has more than one count but fewer than ten. This rearrangement joins TRBV4-3 to TRBJ2-7; 11 bases are a match to TRBD2. Germline V gene lookup returns CDR1 LGHNA and CDR2 YSLEER. CDR3 size: 17 residues. V shed 4 bases, J shed 2 bases, and the junction held 10 bases outside the gene matches. DNA for the CDR3: TGCGCCAGCAGCCGTAGGCCGACTAGCGGGGATACCTACGAGCAGTACTTC. Translated: CASSRRPTSGDTYEQYF.

The chain uses TRBV7-2 and TRBJ2-5, with unresolved D. The CDR3 length is 11 residues. The germline V gene encodes CDR1 SGHTA and CDR2 FQGNSA. Trimming took 3 bases from V and 11 from J, leaving 10 bases between them. The CDR3 is CASSFYEPQYF. The CDR3 nucleotides are TGTGCCAGCAGCTTTTACGAGCCGCAGTACTTC.

This clonotype occurred once. V and J are TRBV9 and TRBJ2-3, with TRBD1 matching over 7 bases. The germline V gene encodes CDR1 SGDLS and CDR2 YYNGEE. The CDR3 length is 16 residues. Trimming took 3 bases from V and 2 from J; bases not matched to a gene: 9. CDR3 in DNA: TGTGCCAGCAGCGCCTGGGACAGTCTAGCCACAGATACGCAGTATTTT. Protein: CASSAWDSLATDTQYF. Together with reference TRBV9 and TRBJ2-3, the CDR3 gives the full variable domain: DSGVTQTPKHLITATGQRVTLRCSPRSGDLSVYWYQQSLDQGLQFLIQYYNGEERAKGNILERFSAQQFPDLHSELNLSSLELGDSALYFCASSAWDSLATDTQYFGPGTRLTVL.

Ten or more counts support this clonotype. The chain is built from TRBV3-1 and TRBJ2-7; D ambiguous. V lost 1 base to trimming and J lost 2 bases, with 6 bases between them. Germline CDR1 reads LGHDT; CDR2 reads YNNKEL (reference sequence). This CDR3 has 13 residues. DNA of the CDR3: TGTGCCAGCAGCCAAGGGCAGCCCTACGAGCAGTACTTC. Protein sequence: CASSQGQPYEQYF.

The V call is TRBV12-3 or TRBV12-4, the J call TRBJ2-3; a weak D match, TRBD2 (5 bases). CDR3 length: 14 residues. The germline V and J ends were trimmed by 6 bases and 6 bases, with 16 bases remaining between them. This CDR3 reads CASRSLVGVDTQYF. In DNA form, the CDR3 reads TGTGCCAGCAGGAGCCTAGTGGGAGTGGATACGCAGTATTTT.

Worth noting for this clonotype: A much larger clone lies a single base off, so this may be a read error. V is TRBV10-3 and J is TRBJ2-5; 11 bases are shared with TRBD2. This CDR3 comprises 16 residues. Per the germline V gene, CDR1 is ENHRY and CDR2 is SYGVKD. V lost 9 bases to trimming and J lost 1 base; unmatched junction nucleotides: 10. CDR3 region: CAISPGTSGTQETQYF. The DNA of the CDR3 is TGTGCCATAAGTCCCGGGACTAGCGGAACCCAAGAGACCCAGTACTTC.

J is TRBJ2-7 and V is TRBV20-1, with D perhaps TRBD1 or TRBD2 (6 bases each). Trimming left V 0 bases short and J 3 bases short, with 15 bases between. Germline assignment: CDR1 DFQATT and CDR2 SNEGSKA (reference sequence). This CDR3 region has 15 residues. DNA of the CDR3: TGCAGTGCTAGAGAGTTGGGGGGCACCGACTACGAGCAGTACTTC. The encoded protein is CSARELGGTDYEQYF.

The CDR3 coding sequence is TGTGCCAGCAGCCTGGGACCCGCTGGGAGCACCTTC. This encodes CASSLGPAGSTF. This chain links TRBV5-6 with TRBJ1-2; tentatively, D is TRBD1 (5 bases). The V end lost 4 bases, the J end lost 13 bases, and 17 bases lay between the germline ends. Germline CDR1 is SGHDT and CDR2 is YYEEEE. This CDR3 spans 12 amino acids.

This sequence joins TRBV12-3 or TRBV12-4 and TRBJ2-3; TRBD2 matches 14 bases. Trimming cost V 6 bases and J 6 bases; bases outside gene matches: 11. The CDR3 sequence is 17 residues long. The CDR3 region is CASSTGTSGSRSDTQYF. The DNA of the CDR3 is TGTGCCAGCAGCACCGGGACTAGCGGGAGTCGCTCCGATACGCAGTATTTT.

This clonotype was counted only a few times. The rearrangement uses TRBV4-3 and TRBJ2-1, with D maybe TRBD1 (6 bases). The germline CDR1 and CDR2 sequences are LGHNA and YSLEER. The CDR3 runs to 15 residues. Trimming left V 4 bases short and J 4 bases short, with 14 bases between. CDR3 residues: CASSLSRDNYNEQFF. The CDR3 coding sequence is TGCGCCAGCAGCCTTAGCCGGGACAATTACAATGAGCAGTTCTTC.

This chain links TRBV6-5 with TRBJ1-2; 9 nucleotides align to TRBD1. V dropped 6 bases and J dropped 5; count of bases not matched to a gene: 7. The germline gives CDR1 MNHEY, CDR2 SVGAGI. This CDR3 has 14 residues. The CDR3 is CASRNGTGYYGYTF. The CDR3 bases are TGTGCCAGCAGGAACGGGACAGGGTATTATGGCTACACCTTC.

The sample holds a few counts of this clonotype. The rearrangement joins TRBV13 to TRBJ2-4, with D hard to call. CDR1 is PRHDT and CDR2 is FYEKMQ in the germline V gene (reference sequence). V lost 3 bases and J 0 bases, leaving 9 bases between the germline ends. The length of the CDR3 is 15 residues. Here the CDR3 DNA reads TGTGCCAGCAGCTTCCGGGCTCTAGCCAAAAACATTCAGTACTTC. It codes for CASSFRALAKNIQYF.

This clonotype came up a few times. The chain carries TRBV15 and TRBJ2-5; no clear D gene. CDR1 LNHNV and CDR2 YYDKDF come from the germline V gene (reference sequence). V gave up 1 base and J gave up 1 base, with 10 bases separating them. The CDR3 totals 15 residues. CDR3 nucleotide sequence: TGTGCCACCAGCAGAGGGGCTTGGGCCCAAGAGACCCAGTACTTC. Amino acid sequence: CATSRGAWAQETQYF.

The chain couples TRBV10-3 to TRBJ2-7; 7 bases are a match to TRBD1. Germline-derived CDR1 and CDR2 are ENHRY and SYGVKD. Losses at the gene ends were 7 bases for V and 2 bases for J; bases not matched to a gene: 8. The CDR3 has 14 amino acids. CDR3 amino acids: CAINPGTATYEQYF. As DNA, the CDR3 is TGTGCCATCAACCCCGGGACAGCAACCTACGAGCAGTACTTC.

The V gene is TRBV7-6, the J gene TRBJ1-2; TRBD1 is a possible D gene (6 bases). CDR3 length: 15 residues. Germline lookup yields CDR1 SGHVS and CDR2 FNYEAQ. The germline V and J ends were trimmed by 0 bases and 7 bases, with 15 bases remaining between them. The CDR3 region is CASSLAGAGAAGYTF. CDR3 bases: TGTGCCAGCAGCTTAGCGGGGGCAGGGGCGGCTGGCTACACCTTC.

In its sample, this clonotype was seen a few times. The chain couples TRBV7-2 to TRBJ2-1; D is unresolved. V was shortened by 1 base and J by 0 bases, with 13 bases between the two germline ends. CDR1 and CDR2 (germline): SGHTA, FQGNSA. This CDR3 is built from 17 residues. The CDR3 here is CASSLVWTESSYNEQFF. For the CDR3, the DNA is TGTGCCAGCAGCTTAGTATGGACCGAGAGCTCCTACAATGAGCAGTTCTTC.

This clonotype was recorded only once. The chain is built from TRBV9 and TRBJ2-5; 7 bases agree with TRBD2. In germline, CDR1 is SGDLS, CDR2 YYNGEE. The CDR3 runs 16 residues. After removal of 0 bases from V and 11 bases from J, the junction contained 16 bases not matched to a gene. The chain's CDR3 is CASSVGMSSGRYVQYF. CDR3 in DNA: TGTGCCAGCAGCGTAGGAATGTCTAGCGGAAGGTACGTGCAGTACTTC. Full variable domain (rest looked up from reference TRBV9 and TRBJ2-5): DSGVTQTPKHLITATGQRVTLRCSPRSGDLSVYWYQQSLDQGLQFLIQYYNGEERAKGNILERFSAQQFPDLHSELNLSSLELGDSALYFCASSVGMSSGRYVQYFGPGTRLLVL.

The chain couples TRBV6-5 to TRBJ2-3; D gene unclear. Looked up from germline, CDR1 is MNHEY and CDR2 is SVGAGI. This CDR3 is built from 14 residues. Trimming pared 2 bases from V and 3 bases from J, leaving 9 bases between. The CDR3 loop is CASSYLPETDTQYF. The CDR3 DNA is TGTGCCAGCAGTTACCTCCCTGAGACAGATACGCAGTATTTT.